The present TCR beta chain was sequenced within a study of T cells in narcolepsy. There are 14 residues in the CDR3. Per the germline V gene, CDR1 is MDHEN and CDR2 is SYDVKM. The V end lost 4 bases, the J end lost 2 bases, and 10 bases lay between the germline ends. Repertoires were generated with immunoSEQ multiplex PCR, while TCRdb's copy carries only in-frame clones and drops some. The sample consists of around 39,000 clones, around 85% of them appearing once. The rearrangement links TRBV28 to TRBJ2-3; possibly TRBD2 for D (5 bases). What was sequenced was CD45RA- memory CD4+ T cells from PBMCs. The TCR sequence derives from a human donor with narcolepsy. The DNA of the CDR3 is TGTGCCAGCAGTTCAACCGGACTCACAGATACGCAGTATTTT. Translating it yields CASSSTGLTDTQYF.